The 25 T cell receptor beta chains listed next were all sequenced from one sample in a study of cytomegalovirus exposure and HLA in healthy donors. PCR amplification relied on 60 Vbeta primers (plus 13 Jbeta primers). The repertoire was sequenced with immunoSEQ multiplex PCR; TCRdb's copy has only in-frame clones and lacks some. The sample lists about 150,000 clones, approximately 80% occurring once. The sequencing input was PBMCs. The receptors come from a man in his late teens or twenties in good health and CMV-seronegative.

This clone was picked up one time. V and J are TRBV18 and TRBJ2-3; 7 positions match TRBD1. The CDR3 extends over 16 amino acids. Germline assignment: CDR1 KGHSH and CDR2 LQKENI. V was pared by 2 bases and J by 6 bases, with 11 bases of the junction left unmatched. The CDR3 spells CASSPSRQGFSDTQYF. DNA for the CDR3: TGTGCCAGCTCACCATCGAGACAGGGTTTTTCGGATACGCAGTATTTT. Looking up the rest from reference TRBV18 and TRBJ2-3 gives the full variable domain: NAGVMQNPRHLVRRRGQEARLRCSPMKGHSHVYWYRQLPEEGLKFMVYLQKENIIDESGMPKERFSAEFPKEGPSILRIQQVVRGDSAAYFCASSPSRQGFSDTQYFGPGTRLTVL.

The gene calls are TRBV18 and TRBJ2-1; 8 bases are a match to TRBD2. Germline-derived CDR1 and CDR2 are KGHSH and LQKENI. Trimming took 4 bases from V and 8 from J; bases not matched to a gene: 7. There are 14 residues in the CDR3. The CDR3 loop is CASSLGSGGDEQFF. CDR3 coding DNA: TGTGCCAGCTCACTCGGCTCGGGGGGGGATGAGCAGTTCTTC.

The chain uses TRBV11-2 and TRBJ2-7; 8 bases agree with TRBD2. The length of the CDR3 is 17 residues. Unmatched junction bases numbered 14, after V lost 3 bases and J lost 4 bases. Germline V gene sequence: CDR1 SGHAT, CDR2 FQNNGV. The CDR3 sequence: CASSLVRQAGGQYEQYF. As DNA, the CDR3 is TGTGCCAGCAGCTTGGTTCGGCAGGCGGGAGGTCAGTACGAGCAGTACTTC.

This clone was seen a few times. The rearrangement uses TRBV28 and TRBJ2-7, with 10 bases lining up with TRBD1. Germline loops: CDR1 MDHEN, CDR2 SYDVKM. This CDR3 comprises 17 residues. Trimming at V came to 5 bases and at J to 1 base, leaving 11 bases not matched to a gene. The CDR3 is CASSPGPGQGQSYEQYF. Here the CDR3 DNA reads TGTGCCAGCAGTCCCGGCCCGGGACAGGGGCAGTCCTACGAGCAGTACTTC.

The V and J genes are TRBV10-3 and TRBJ2-3; 9 bases are shared with TRBD1. The CDR3 has 16 residues. Germline loops: CDR1 ENHRY, CDR2 SYGVKD. The V gene end was trimmed by 0 bases and the J gene end by 4 bases; junction bases not matched to a gene: 5. The CDR3 is CAISESRQGGPDTQYF. The CDR3 coding sequence is TGTGCCATCAGTGAGTCCCGACAGGGGGGGCCAGATACGCAGTATTTT.

The rearrangement links TRBV7-9 to TRBJ2-1; a possible D gene is TRBD2 (6 bases). The CDR3 runs to 15 residues. Deletions cut 4 bases from V and 2 bases from J, with 12 bases between. The V gene's germline CDR1 is SEHNR and CDR2 FQNEAQ (reference sequence). This CDR3 reads CASSSRDSPYNEQFF. CDR3 in DNA: TGTGCCAGCAGCTCACGGGACTCCCCCTACAATGAGCAGTTCTTC.

The chain carries TRBV27 and TRBJ1-1, with D maybe TRBD1 (6 bases). The CDR3 length is 14 residues. From germline, CDR1 is MNHEY and CDR2 SMNVEV (reference sequence). V was cut by 6 bases and J by 0 bases, with 11 bases left in between. Here the CDR3 reads CASRSDSMNTEAFF. The DNA for the CDR3 is TGTGCCAGCAGATCGGACAGTATGAACACTGAAGCTTTCTTT.

This clone came up once. The rearrangement links TRBV27 to TRBJ1-4, with D possibly TRBD1 on 6 matching bases. The CDR3 is 14 amino acids. The ends were cut back, 7 bases at V and 8 bases at J, with 17 bases in the middle. CDR1 is MNHEY, CDR2 SMNVEV, per germline (reference sequence). The CDR3 loop reads CASNSTGLGEKLFF. Here the CDR3 DNA reads TGTGCCAGCAACTCCACAGGGCTTGGCGAAAAACTGTTTTTT. The full variable domain, in which reference TRBV27 and TRBJ1-4 provide the parts outside the CDR3, is EAQVTQNPRYLITVTGKKLTVTCSQNMNHEYMSWYRQDPGLGLRQIYYSMNVEVTDKGDVPEGYKVSRKEKRNFPLILESPSPNQTSLYFCASNSTGLGEKLFFGSGTQLSVL.

The rearrangement links TRBV6-1 to TRBJ2-7, with TRBD1 identical over 8 bases. The CDR3 contains 13 residues. Germline V gene sequence: CDR1 MNHNS, CDR2 SASEGT. V shed 4 bases and J 3 bases; nucleotides not matched to a gene: 2. CDR3 protein: CASSATGGYEQYF. CDR3 nucleotides: TGTGCCAGCAGTGCCACAGGGGGCTACGAGCAGTACTTC.

This clone has just a few counts. The chain recombines TRBV6-5 with TRBJ1-5; 8 nucleotides agree with TRBD1. The CDR3 runs to 15 residues. Germline V lookup: CDR1 MNHEY, CDR2 SVGAGI. V dropped 6 bases and J dropped 4; count of bases not matched to a gene: 8. The CDR3 nucleotides are TGTGCCAGCAGCCCCACAGGGGGGATGAATCAGCCCCAGCATTTT. It is translated as CASSPTGGMNQPQHF.

This chain uses TRBV9 with TRBJ1-3; a possible D gene is TRBD1 (6 bases). Between the trimmed V and J ends, which lost 0 bases and 2 bases, there was a span of 12 bases. This CDR3 contains 16 residues. The germline V gene has CDR1 SGDLS and CDR2 YYNGEE. The DNA for the CDR3 is TGTGCCAGCAGCGTAGTTGGACAGATAACTGGAAACACCATATATTTT. Protein: CASSVVGQITGNTIYF.

V is TRBV4-3 and J is TRBJ2-7; 9 bases match TRBD1. Germline CDR1 reads LGHNA; CDR2 reads YSLEER. The CDR3 runs 16 residues. Unmatched junction bases numbered 5, after V lost 2 bases and J lost 0 bases. The CDR3 region is CASSQTGTGPSYEQYF. The DNA of the CDR3 is TGCGCCAGCAGCCAAACCGGGACAGGGCCCTCCTACGAGCAGTACTTC.

The chain is built from TRBV5-6 and TRBJ2-7; 10 bases align to TRBD1. The V and J ends lost 5 bases and 4 bases, in that order; junction bases with no gene match: 6. The germline V gene encodes CDR1 SGHDT and CDR2 YYEEEE. This CDR3 is built from 14 residues. CDR3 bases: TGTGCCAGCAGTCCCTGGACAGGGGGATACGAGCAGTACTTC. Translating it yields CASSPWTGGYEQYF.

V is TRBV2 and J is TRBJ2-1, with D possibly matching TRBD2 (5 bases). Trimming shortened V by 0 bases and J by 10 bases, and 10 bases separated the two germline ends. CDR3 length equals 13 residues. CDR1 is SNHLY, CDR2 FYNNEI, per germline. The CDR3 spells CASSEALSGEQFF. CDR3 sequence (DNA): TGTGCCAGCAGTGAAGCGCTGAGCGGAGAGCAGTTCTTC.

The V and J genes are TRBV11-2 and TRBJ1-4; a possible D gene is TRBD1 (5 bases). V was clipped by 4 bases and J by 3 bases, with 12 bases between them. This CDR3 spans 15 amino acids. Germline-derived CDR1 and CDR2 are SGHAT and FQNNGV. In DNA, the CDR3 is TGTGCCAGCAGCTGGGGCCCAGGGTCTAATGAAAAACTGTTTTTT. Amino acids: CASSWGPGSNEKLFF.

The gene calls are TRBV19 and TRBJ1-6; 8 bases align to TRBD1. J gave up 7 bases and V 3 bases, and 5 bases lay outside the gene matches. The germline V gene encodes CDR1 LNHDA and CDR2 SQIVND (reference sequence). CDR3 length: 15 residues. The CDR3 DNA sequence: TGTGCCAGTAGTATTCGACAGGGGAGAAATTCACCCCTCCACTTT. This encodes CASSIRQGRNSPLHF. The entire variable domain, with the rest obtained from reference TRBV19 and TRBJ1-6, is as follows: DGGITQSPKYLFRKEGQNVTLSCEQNLNHDAMYWYRQDPGQGLRLIYYSQIVNDFQKGDIAEGYSVSREKKESFPLTVTSAQKNPTAFYLCASSIRQGRNSPLHFGNGTRLTVT.

The genes are TRBV9 and TRBJ1-1; no clear D gene. This CDR3 is 14 amino acids long. Between the trimmed V and J ends, which lost 4 bases and 6 bases, there was a span of 16 bases. In germline, CDR1 is SGDLS, CDR2 YYNGEE. The CDR3 DNA reads as TGTGCCAGCAGCCGTCCTCCCGAGCCCGCTGAAGCTTTCTTT. Residues: CASSRPPEPAEAFF.

Remarks on this clone: This CDR3 is also generated by other DNA sequences in the sample. This chain connects TRBV19 to TRBJ2-5; 9 bases map to TRBD2. J was trimmed by 4 bases and V by 1 base; bases with no gene match: 4. Germline CDR1 and CDR2: LNHDA and SQIVND (reference sequence). This CDR3 has 15 residues. For the CDR3, the DNA is TGTGCCAGTAGTATAGTGTTAGCGGGAGCAGAGACCCAGTACTTC. Its protein is CASSIVLAGAETQYF.

The V call is TRBV6-1, the J call TRBJ1-2; no clear D. V lost 5 bases, J lost 8 bases, and 15 bases lay in between. CDR3 length: 13 amino acids. Germline V gene sequence: CDR1 MNHNS, CDR2 SASEGT. The CDR3 bases are TGTGCCAGCAGTCGATCACCGGGTGGCGGCTACACCTTC. Protein sequence: CASSRSPGGGYTF.

About this clone itself: The junction shows a germline mismatch at one end, possibly a read error. The chain is built from TRBV7-9 and TRBJ2-7; D gene uncertain. This CDR3 has 11 residues. The germline CDR1 and CDR2 sequences are SEHNR and FQNEAQ (reference sequence). This chain's CDR3 is CSSRSYYEQYF. The CDR3 nucleotides read TGTTCCAGCAGGAGCTACTACGAGCAGTACTTC.

This sequence joins TRBV5-8 and TRBJ2-5; D might be TRBD1 (5 bases). V shed 3 bases and J shed 2 bases, with 11 bases lying between them. The length of the CDR3 is 14 residues. CDR1 is SGHTS, CDR2 YDEGEE, per germline. CDR3 nucleotide sequence: TGTGCCAGCAGCTGGGGCGCCGTGCAAGAGACCCAGTACTTC. Amino acid sequence: CASSWGAVQETQYF.

The chain combines TRBV4-2 with TRBJ2-1; a weak D match, TRBD2 (6 bases). Germline V CDR1 and CDR2: LGHNA, YNFKEQ. This CDR3 has 17 residues. The ends were cut back, 4 bases at V and 0 bases at J, with 16 bases in the middle. The DNA of the CDR3 is TGTGCCAGCAGCCCCCCGGGACTCAGCATCTCCTACAATGAGCAGTTCTTC. This translates into CASSPPGLSISYNEQFF.

V usage is TRBV7-2 and J usage is TRBJ2-7; TRBD2 aligns across 15 bases. The trim removed 5 bases at V and 2 bases at J, leaving 4 bases unmatched. Germline V gene data show CDR1 as SGHTA and CDR2 as FQGNSA. CDR3 length equals 16 residues. The CDR3 protein is CASSRTSGRATYEQYF. The CDR3 DNA reads TGTGCCAGCAGCAGGACTAGCGGGAGGGCCACCTACGAGCAGTACTTC.

The J gene is TRBJ2-1, the V gene TRBV5-1; 12 bases fit TRBD2. J gave up 8 bases and V 0 bases, and 6 bases lay outside the gene matches. Per germline, CDR1 SGHRS and CDR2 YFSETQ. This CDR3 is 16 amino acids long. The CDR3 is CASSLDPSGRAHEQFF. In DNA, the CDR3 is TGCGCCAGCAGCTTGGACCCTAGCGGGAGGGCCCATGAGCAGTTCTTC. The full variable domain, rest sourced from reference TRBV5-1 and TRBJ2-1, is KAGVTQTPRYLIKTRGQQVTLSCSPISGHRSVSWYQQTPGQGLQFLFEYFSETQRNKGNFPGRFSGRQFSNSRSEMNVSTLELGDSALYLCASSLDPSGRAHEQFFGPGTRLTVL.

The chain employs TRBV28 and TRBJ1-5, with 8 positions matching TRBD1. Trimming cost V 5 bases and J 5 bases; bases outside gene matches: 8. CDR3 length: 15 amino acids. Germline CDR1 reads MDHEN; CDR2 reads SYDVKM. CDR3 nucleotide sequence: TGTGCCAGCAGTCTCGGGACAGGTCATGATCAGCCCCAGCATTTT. Its translation is CASSLGTGHDQPQHF.